This TCR beta chain was retrieved from a study of regulatory T cells in long-lasting Graves disease. Time point here: newly diagnosed GD, antithyroid drugs for less than 3 months. PBMC RNA served as the TCR library source. Trimming cost V 3 bases and J 0 bases, with 6 bases left between them. Germline CDR1 KGHSH, CDR2 LQKENI. CDR3 size: 15 residues. Building the TCR beta libraries relied on iRepertoire HTBI primers, and CDR3 regions underwent Arm-PCR. TCRdb analysed the multiplex PCR reads with MiXCR anew, one entry per CDR3 protein. The sample carries hundreds of thousands of distinct CDR3 sequences, approximately 15% recorded once. This same sample was also taken into another study, of T cells in Graves' hyperthyroidism and ophthalmopathy.

The source material was peripheral blood mononuclear cells (PBMCs), sampled at new diagnosis, from a patient treated with antithyroid drugs. The clonotype was recovered from a man in his forties or fifties with Graves disease. The chain carries TRBV18 and TRBJ2-6; possibly TRBD1 for D (6 bases). Here the CDR3 reads CASSPGASGANVLTF. The CDR3 DNA is TGTGCCAGCTCACCGGGGGCCTCTGGGGCCAACGTCCTGACTTTC.